This entry lists 15 T cell receptor beta chains sequenced from one sample in a study of a mutant IDH1 vaccine in newly diagnosed glioma. Time point here: week 5, during vaccination. Each dose delivered 300 ug of mutant IDH1 20-mer peptide subcutaneously with imiquimod. Method: immunoSEQ multiplex PCR; TCRdb's copy keeps in-frame clones and lacks some. The sample holds 56,000 or so clones, 78% seen once. No cognate antigen is known for these TCRs. The source material was PBMCs, sampled from a glioma patient whose treatment included an IDH1 peptide vaccine. Receptors were obtained from a woman in her thirties or forties with glioma.

V gene TRBV7-8 combines with J gene TRBJ1-1; TRBD1 matches at 9 bases. There are 16 residues in the CDR3. J gave up 4 bases and V 7 bases, and 13 bases lay outside the gene matches. In germline, CDR1 is SGHVS, CDR2 FQNEAQ. CDR3 protein: CASILNRGRGGTEAFF. The CDR3 DNA sequence: TGTGCCAGCATCCTGAACAGGGGGCGCGGGGGCACTGAAGCTTTCTTT.

This clone was detected only once. The chain joins TRBV29-1 to TRBJ1-4, with TRBD1 as a possible D gene (5 bases). The CDR3 has 14 residues. Germline CDR1 and CDR2: SQVTM and ANQGSEA. V was clipped by 5 bases and J by 6 bases, with 16 bases between them. The CDR3 loop reads CSVRGPREDEKLFF. As DNA, the CDR3 is TGCAGCGTTCGGGGCCCTCGGGAGGATGAAAAACTGTTTTTT.

The chain links TRBV6-1 to TRBJ1-4; D remains unclear. The CDR3 runs 12 residues. Germline V gene lookup returns CDR1 MNHNS and CDR2 SASEGT. Deletions cut 2 bases from V and 8 bases from J, with 6 bases between. For the CDR3, the DNA is TGTGCCAGCAGTGAAAGGGAAGAAAAACTGTTTTTT. As protein: CASSEREEKLFF.

The chain employs TRBV29-1 and TRBJ2-7; TRBD2 matches at 11 bases. Germline CDR1 and CDR2: SQVTM and ANQGSEA. V was clipped by 4 bases and J by 0 bases; unmatched bases: 11. The CDR3 is 17 residues long. The CDR3 DNA follows: TGCAGCGTTGCCTCCGGGACTAGCGGTCCGAGCTCCTACGAGCAGTACTTC. It is translated as CSVASGTSGPSSYEQYF.

This chain uses TRBV12-5 with TRBJ1-4, with D tentatively TRBD1 (6 bases). Trimming cost V 3 bases and J 0 bases, with 11 bases left between them. Germline V gene data show CDR1 as LGHNT and CDR2 as FRNRAP. The CDR3 length is 16 residues. CDR3 sequence reads: CASGFGTTPTNEKLFF. CDR3 sequence (DNA): TGTGCTAGTGGTTTCGGGACAACCCCAACTAATGAAAAACTGTTTTTT. Looking up the rest from reference TRBV12-5 and TRBJ1-4 gives the full variable domain: DARVTQTPRHKVTEMGQEVTMRCQPILGHNTVFWYRQTMMQGLELLAYFRNRAPLDDSGMPKDRFSAEMPDATLATLKIQPSEPRDSAVYFCASGFGTTPTNEKLFFGSGTQLSVL.

The V gene is TRBV29-1, the J gene TRBJ1-2; 7 positions agree with TRBD1. The CDR3 sequence is 15 residues long. CDR1 and CDR2 from the germline V gene are SQVTM and ANQGSEA. J gave up 4 bases and V 3 bases, and 11 bases lay outside the gene matches. The CDR3 bases are TGCAGCGTTGAGCCTAACAGGGGCGGGGGCTATGGCTACACCTTC. Its protein is CSVEPNRGGGYGYTF.

This chain links TRBV10-3 with TRBJ1-4; D is perhaps TRBD1 (5 bases). Trimming cost V 3 bases and J 7 bases, with 15 bases left between them. The germline V gene encodes CDR1 ENHRY and CDR2 SYGVKD. The length of the CDR3 is 15 residues. As DNA, the CDR3 is TGTGCCATCAGTGAATTCAGGGAGGAGGCTGAAAAACTGTTTTTT. This encodes CAISEFREEAEKLFF.

In its sample, this clone was seen once. The CDR3 loop is CASSRREAGVYEQYF. The CDR3, as DNA: TGTGCCAGCAGTCGCCGCGAGGCAGGAGTCTACGAGCAGTACTTC. The V gene is TRBV6-6, the J gene TRBJ2-7; no firm D call. V lost 5 bases, J lost 3 bases, and 17 bases lay in between. CDR3 length: 15 residues. CDR1 is MNHNY, CDR2 SVGAGI, per germline (reference sequence).

This clone was seen once. For the CDR3, the DNA is TGTGCCAGCGGGAGGACAGGTGAAAAACTGTTTTTT. As protein: CASGRTGEKLFF. The chain combines TRBV6-5 with TRBJ1-4; 7 nucleotides line up with TRBD1. Per the germline V gene, CDR1 is MNHEY and CDR2 is SVGAGI. With 8 bases clipped from V and 7 bases from J, the junction kept 4 bases outside the gene matches. The CDR3 totals 12 residues.

The chain joins TRBV2 to TRBJ2-7, with 7 bases identical to TRBD2. CDR1 SNHLY and CDR2 FYNNEI come from the germline V gene. Trimming removed 5 bases from V and 7 bases from J; junction bases left unmatched: 2. This CDR3 has 11 residues. The CDR3 DNA reads as TGTGCCAGCAGTTGGGAGGGGGAGCAGTACTTC. Amino acid sequence: CASSWEGEQYF.

V is TRBV10-2 and J is TRBJ2-5; 7 bases agree with TRBD2. This CDR3 region has 12 residues. Germline assignment: CDR1 WSHSY and CDR2 SAAADI. J lost 5 bases, V lost 4 bases, and 1 base had no gene match. CDR3 in amino acids: CASSVGGETQYF. The CDR3, as DNA: TGCGCCAGCAGTGTGGGGGGGGAGACCCAGTACTTC.

The chain employs TRBV5-6 and TRBJ2-2, with 10 positions matching TRBD2. V gave up 4 bases and J gave up 0 bases; unmatched junction bases: 3. Germline V lookup: CDR1 SGHDT, CDR2 YYEEEE. The CDR3 spans 16 residues. CDR3 in amino acids: CASSLSGGSNTGELFF. As DNA, the CDR3 is TGTGCCAGCAGCCTTAGCGGGGGGTCGAACACCGGGGAGCTGTTTTTT.

This chain uses TRBV30 with TRBJ1-3; unclear D gene. Germline lookup yields CDR1 GTSNPN and CDR2 SVGIG (reference sequence). V was clipped by 5 bases and J by 1 base, with 9 bases between them. The CDR3 covers 13 residues. The CDR3 nucleotides read TGTGCCTGGGATTCAAATTCTGGAAACACCATATATTTT. As protein: CAWDSNSGNTIYF.

The V gene is TRBV6-1, the J gene TRBJ2-2, with 8 bases aligning to TRBD1. CDR3 size: 15 residues. V lost 5 bases and J lost 3; bases outside the gene matches: 5. The germline V gene encodes CDR1 MNHNS and CDR2 SASEGT. The CDR3: CASSTQGADTGELFF. The CDR3 DNA follows: TGTGCCAGCAGTACTCAGGGGGCGGACACCGGGGAGCTGTTTTTT.

This chain connects TRBV6-5 to TRBJ2-2, with TRBD1 matching 8 bases. Per the germline V gene, CDR1 is MNHEY and CDR2 is SVGAGI. V lost 1 base to trimming and J lost 6 bases; unmatched junction nucleotides: 7. The CDR3 contains 16 residues. CDR3 sequence (DNA): TGTGCCAGCAGTTACTTCGGACAGGGAAAAGCCGGGGAGCTGTTTTTT. It is translated as CASSYFGQGKAGELFF.